The 20 T cell receptor beta chains in this list originate from one sample, sequenced in a study of response to subunit inactivated influenza vaccine. TCRdb redid the calling of the RT-PCR reads with MiXCR, one entry per CDR3 protein. Counted here are about 830,000 distinct CDR3 sequences, around 18% occurring once; the ten biggest clones make up approximately 10%. The source material was PBMCs from blood, sampled roughly 5 days after vaccination. These receptors all come from a man aged 50 or older who received an inactivated influenza vaccine.

This clonotype showed up just a few times. The V call is TRBV5-6, the J call TRBJ2-4, with a tentative D call TRBD1 (5 bases). CDR1 SGHDT and CDR2 YYEEEE come from the germline V gene. The V and J ends lost 3 bases and 6 bases respectively, with 16 bases between them. The CDR3 covers 15 residues. DNA for the CDR3: TGTGCCAGCAGCTCAACAGCCAGGGAACGAAACATTCAGTACTTC. Its protein product is CASSSTARERNIQYF. Together with reference TRBV5-6 and TRBJ2-4, the CDR3 gives the full variable domain: DAGVTQSPTHLIKTRGQQVTLRCSPKSGHDTVSWYQQALGQGPQFIFQYYEEEERQRGNFPDRFSGHQFPNYSSELNVNALLLGDSALYLCASSSTARERNIQYFGAGTRLSVL.

The chain combines TRBV10-3 with TRBJ2-5; the match to TRBD1 covers 7 bases. The CDR3 spans 18 residues. Germline V gene sequence: CDR1 ENHRY, CDR2 SYGVKD. With V trimmed by 0 bases and J by 2 bases, 12 bases remained unmatched. The CDR3 DNA is TGTGCCATCAGTGAGTCGGGCCCTAACAGGGGTTGGCAAGAGACCCAGTACTTC. Translation: CAISESGPNRGWQETQYF.

This rearrangement joins TRBV30 to TRBJ2-4; D may match TRBD1 or TRBD2 (5 bases each). V shed 0 bases and J shed 5 bases, with 11 bases lying between them. Per the germline V gene, CDR1 is GTSNPN and CDR2 is SVGIG (reference sequence). The CDR3 extends over 14 amino acids. The CDR3: CAWSVGVGQNIQYF. DNA for the CDR3: TGTGCCTGGAGTGTGGGGGTAGGCCAAAACATTCAGTACTTC.

This chain links TRBV6-5 with TRBJ2-1, with 10 nucleotides matching TRBD2. Germline V lookup: CDR1 MNHEY, CDR2 SVGAGI. J lost 8 bases, V lost 0 bases, and 10 bases had no gene match. The CDR3 runs to 17 residues. The CDR3 here is CASSYSDQSGRADEQFF. For the CDR3, the DNA is TGTGCCAGCAGTTACTCGGACCAGAGCGGGAGGGCCGATGAGCAGTTCTTC.

V usage is TRBV7-2 and J usage is TRBJ2-3, with 8 bases that match TRBD2. CDR3 size: 14 residues. The germline CDR1 and CDR2 sequences are SGHTA and FQGNSA. J gave up 2 bases and V 9 bases, and 7 bases lay outside the gene matches. The DNA for the CDR3 is TGTGCCAGTATACCGGGACTAGACACAGATACGCAGTATTTT. It translates to CASIPGLDTDTQYF.

The chain joins TRBV20-1 to TRBJ1-5; a possible D gene is TRBD1 (6 bases). Per germline, CDR1 DFQATT and CDR2 SNEGSKA (reference sequence). With 3 bases removed from V and 3 bases from J, the gap between germline ends came to 12 bases. This CDR3 is built from 14 residues. The CDR3: CSASKGGHNQPQHF. The CDR3 region has the DNA TGCAGTGCTAGTAAAGGGGGACACAATCAGCCCCAGCATTTT.

This clonotype was found a few times. The chain carries TRBV19 and TRBJ1-5; unclear D gene. This CDR3 has 16 amino acids. Germline CDR1 reads LNHDA; CDR2 reads SQIVND (reference sequence). Trimming took off 7 bases at V and 2 bases at J, with 18 bases between the two ends. CDR3 residues: CASTPEEGSGNQPQHF. The DNA for the CDR3 is TGTGCCAGTACCCCGGAGGAAGGATCGGGCAATCAGCCCCAGCATTTT.

V gene TRBV10-3 combines with J gene TRBJ2-7; 7 bases match TRBD1. CDR3 size: 15 residues. J gave up 1 base and V 11 bases, and 14 bases lay outside the gene matches. Looked up from germline, CDR1 is ENHRY and CDR2 is SYGVKD. The CDR3 sequence is CAVGPGQEKSYEQYF. DNA of the CDR3: TGTGCCGTCGGACCTGGACAGGAAAAATCCTACGAGCAGTACTTC.

The V gene is TRBV5-8, the J gene TRBJ2-1, with D perhaps TRBD1 or TRBD2 (5 bases each). The CDR3 consists of 15 residues. Germline V gene sequence: CDR1 SGHTS, CDR2 YDEGEE. V lost 3 bases to trimming and J lost 6 bases, with 16 bases between them. CDR3 in DNA: TGTGCCAGCAGCTCTGCAGGGTATAGCGTCAATGAGCAGTTCTTC. This sequence encodes CASSSAGYSVNEQFF.

This clonotype came up many times. This rearrangement joins TRBV12-3 or TRBV12-4 to TRBJ2-2; no clear D. The ends were cut back, 10 bases at V and 6 bases at J, with 9 bases in the middle. The CDR3 sequence is 11 residues long. The CDR3 spells CATKAAGELFF. CDR3 coding DNA: TGTGCCACCAAGGCGGCCGGGGAGCTGTTTTTT.

The chain recombines TRBV9 with TRBJ2-2; the D is unclear. V was pared by 0 bases and J by 4 bases, with 4 bases between. CDR3 size: 13 residues. Germline V lookup: CDR1 SGDLS, CDR2 YYNGEE. The CDR3: CASSVVLTGELFF. DNA of the CDR3: TGTGCCAGCAGCGTAGTCCTCACCGGGGAGCTGTTTTTT.

The rearrangement uses TRBV11-2 and TRBJ2-3; TRBD2 agrees at 8 bases. Per the germline V gene, CDR1 is SGHAT and CDR2 is FQNNGV. The CDR3 consists of 16 residues. V lost 2 bases to trimming and J lost 6 bases; unmatched junction nucleotides: 10. CDR3 region: CASSLILADEGDTQYF. The CDR3 DNA reads TGTGCCAGCAGCTTAATACTAGCGGATGAAGGGGATACGCAGTATTTT.

V gene TRBV29-1 combines with J gene TRBJ2-3; possible D gene TRBD2, 5 bases. The CDR3 runs 14 residues. V dropped 6 bases and J dropped 0 bases, with 13 bases sitting between them. The germline gives CDR1 SQVTM, CDR2 ANQGSEA. The CDR3 sequence: CSVRAPPSTDTQYF. CDR3 sequence (DNA): TGCAGCGTGAGGGCGCCTCCCAGCACAGATACGCAGTATTTT.

This clonotype was seen ten or more times. The J gene is TRBJ2-1, the V gene TRBV20-1; 7 nucleotides align to TRBD2. Unmatched junction bases numbered 6, after V lost 5 bases and J lost 8 bases. This CDR3 has 12 amino acids. CDR1 is DFQATT and CDR2 is SNEGSKA in the germline V gene (reference sequence). CDR3 residues: CSAYGGSHEQFF. CDR3 bases: TGCAGTGCTTATGGCGGGAGCCATGAGCAGTTCTTC.

The rearrangement uses TRBV5-1 and TRBJ2-2, with D maybe TRBD1 (6 bases). Looked up from germline, CDR1 is SGHRS and CDR2 is YFSETQ. This CDR3 comprises 14 residues. With 3 bases removed from V and 6 bases from J, the gap between germline ends came to 12 bases. CDR3 bases: TGCGCCAGCAGCTCCAGAGGACAGTCCGGGGAGCTGTTTTTT. Translating gives CASSSRGQSGELFF.

This clonotype was picked up a small number of times. The chain is built from TRBV7-9 and TRBJ1-2; D perhaps matches TRBD1 (6 bases). There are 12 residues in the CDR3. The germline CDR1 and CDR2 sequences are SEHNR and FQNEAQ (reference sequence). With 5 bases removed from V and 8 bases from J, the gap between germline ends came to 12 bases. This CDR3 is CASSRWGGGYTF. The CDR3, as DNA: TGTGCCAGCAGCCGATGGGGGGGCGGCTACACCTTC.

The sample holds a few counts of this clonotype. The chain recombines TRBV6-5 with TRBJ1-5, with 10 nucleotides matching TRBD1. With V trimmed by 1 base and J by 5 bases, 8 bases remained unmatched. From germline, CDR1 is MNHEY and CDR2 SVGAGI. CDR3 length: 17 residues. The CDR3 DNA reads as TGTGCCAGCAGTTACTTCCCGACAGGGGGCAAGGATCAGCCCCAGCATTTT. Its translation: CASSYFPTGGKDQPQHF.

Of note for this clonotype: Being one base from a much bigger clone, this may be a read error. The CDR3 bases are TGCAGTACTAGAGATAGCACACCCCAAACGATCACCGGGGAGCTGTTTTTT. Protein: CSTRDSTPQTITGELFF. The rearrangement links TRBV20-1 to TRBJ2-2; tentatively, D is TRBD2 (5 bases). CDR1 is DFQATT, CDR2 SNEGSKA, per germline (reference sequence). CDR3 size: 17 residues.

In its sample, this clonotype was seen many times. The CDR3 region is CASSTTGDYGSGIQYF. The CDR3 DNA reads as TGTGCCAGCAGCACGACAGGGGACTACGGTTCTGGCATTCAGTACTTC. V gene TRBV4-2 combines with J gene TRBJ2-4; the D gene is possibly TRBD1 (8 bases). The V and J ends lost 5 bases and 9 bases respectively, with 23 bases between them. The CDR3 spans 16 residues. Germline V gene lookup returns CDR1 LGHNA and CDR2 YNFKEQ.

This chain links TRBV10-3 with TRBJ2-7; D tentatively fits TRBD1 or TRBD2 (5 bases each). V dropped 3 bases and J dropped 2 bases, with 11 bases sitting between them. The CDR3 consists of 14 residues. CDR1 is ENHRY, CDR2 SYGVKD, per germline. The CDR3, as DNA: TGTGCCATCAGTGATCCCGGGGCCGCCTACGAGCAGTACTTC. The encoded protein is CAISDPGAAYEQYF.